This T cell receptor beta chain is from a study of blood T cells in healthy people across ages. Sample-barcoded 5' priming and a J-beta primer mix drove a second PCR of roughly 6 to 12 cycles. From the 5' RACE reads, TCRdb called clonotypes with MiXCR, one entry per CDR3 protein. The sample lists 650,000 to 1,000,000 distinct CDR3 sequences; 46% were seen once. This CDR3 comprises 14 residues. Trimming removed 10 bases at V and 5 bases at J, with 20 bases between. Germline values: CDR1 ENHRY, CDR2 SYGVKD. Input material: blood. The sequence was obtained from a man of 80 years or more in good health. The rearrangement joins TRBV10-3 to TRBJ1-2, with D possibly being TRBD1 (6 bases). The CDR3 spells CATRDKTGMYGYTF. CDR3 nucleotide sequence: TGTGCCACCCGGGACAAAACTGGGATGTATGGCTACACCTTC.